This T cell receptor beta chain originates from a study of response to subunit inactivated influenza vaccine. TCRdb itself ran the RT-PCR reads through MiXCR, one entry per CDR3 protein. The sample contains 530,000 or so distinct CDR3 sequences, roughly 25% of which appear only once. The study, taken as a whole, reports: Seasonal influenza vaccination, on each occasion, was suggested by the authors to recruit few new T cells.

This clonotype has just a few counts. What it binds is not known. This CDR3 is built from 13 residues. The germline V gene encodes CDR1 SGHAT and CDR2 FQNNGV. Trimming took 7 bases from V and 4 from J; bases not matched to a gene: 6. The receptor comes from a man in his fifties or sixties who received an inactivated influenza vaccine. The rearrangement uses TRBV11-2 and TRBJ1-1, with 7 bases aligning to TRBD1. Sequencing was performed on CD4+ T cells sorted from PBMCs, taken 5 to 6 days after vaccination. The CDR3: CASTHRGATEAFF. CDR3 sequence (DNA): TGTGCCAGCACCCACAGGGGTGCCACTGAAGCTTTCTTT.